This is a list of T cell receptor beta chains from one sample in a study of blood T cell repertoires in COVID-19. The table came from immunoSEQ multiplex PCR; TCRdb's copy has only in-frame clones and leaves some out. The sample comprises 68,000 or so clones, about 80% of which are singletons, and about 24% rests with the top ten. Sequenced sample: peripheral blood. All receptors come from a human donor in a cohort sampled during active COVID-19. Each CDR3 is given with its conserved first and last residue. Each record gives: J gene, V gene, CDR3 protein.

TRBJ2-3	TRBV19	CASRLAGGLPDTQYF
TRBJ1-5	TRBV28	CASEAGQGSNQPQHF
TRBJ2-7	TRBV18	CASSPRSGGTYEQYF
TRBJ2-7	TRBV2	CASKVSGSSYEQYF
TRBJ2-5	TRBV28	CASSLSTDQETQYF
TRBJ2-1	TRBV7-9	CASSLATSYNEQFF
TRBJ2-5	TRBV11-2	CASSLDGTTQETQYF
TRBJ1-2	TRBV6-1	CASSEWQGNGYTF
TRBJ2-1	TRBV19	CASSTAKGAHYNEQFF
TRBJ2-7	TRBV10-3	CAISEPRGGAYEQYF
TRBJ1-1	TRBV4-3	CASSQEGRAMGTEAFF
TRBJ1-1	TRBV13	CASSLTVNTEAFF
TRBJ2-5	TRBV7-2	CASSLGSAGETQYF
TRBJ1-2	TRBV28	CASREGQVNYGYTF
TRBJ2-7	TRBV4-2	CASSQASENYEQYF
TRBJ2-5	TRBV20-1	CSAALRPTQYF
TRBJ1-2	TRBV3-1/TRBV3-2	CASSPGGDRGLSGYTF
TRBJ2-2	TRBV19	CASSISSGELFF
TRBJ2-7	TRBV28	CASSLLGQWYEQYF
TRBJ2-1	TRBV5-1	CASSSPGSDNEQFF
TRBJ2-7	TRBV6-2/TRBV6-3	CASSSVDEQYF
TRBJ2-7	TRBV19	CASSLGQWSYEQYF
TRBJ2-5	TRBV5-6	CASNFDLGGAAETQYF
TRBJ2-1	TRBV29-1	CSVVFTGSNTYNEQFF
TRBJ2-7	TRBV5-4	CASSLGAGVYEQYF
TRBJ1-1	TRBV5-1	CASSLLGPGTANTEAFF
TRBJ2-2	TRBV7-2	CASRQGQNTGELFF
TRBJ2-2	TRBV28	CASRSDRGPNTGELFF
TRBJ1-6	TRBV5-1	CASSLVSPGRDSPLHF
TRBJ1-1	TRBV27	CASSPTNRGENTEAFF
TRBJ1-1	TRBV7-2	CASSADRVNTEAFF
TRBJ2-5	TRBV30	CAWSRGAGSGETQYF
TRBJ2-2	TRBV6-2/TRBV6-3	CASSSTDRGRTGELFF
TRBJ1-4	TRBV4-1	CASSQILTGVATNEKLFF
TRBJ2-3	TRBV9	CASSPTRGPTDTQYF
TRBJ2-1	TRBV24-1	CATSDFPHLAGASGEQFF
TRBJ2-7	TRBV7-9	CASSLGVVAYEQYF
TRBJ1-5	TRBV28	CASSFETGLGQPQHF
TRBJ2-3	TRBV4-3	CASSQSSIKGVQYF
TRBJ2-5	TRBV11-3	CASSPGLAGVRETQYF
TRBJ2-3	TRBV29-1	CSATTSGSKDTQYF
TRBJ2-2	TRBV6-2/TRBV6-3	CASSYGAGLNTGELFF
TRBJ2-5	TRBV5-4	CASSLGGGGEETQYF
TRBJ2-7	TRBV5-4	CASSLEGQISYEQYF
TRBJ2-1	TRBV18	CASSPRGVEQFF
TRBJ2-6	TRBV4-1	CASSQDTGSGANVLTF
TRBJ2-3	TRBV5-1	CASSLEGLAGSRTDTQYF
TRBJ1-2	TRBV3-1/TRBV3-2	CASSQDVQNYGYTF
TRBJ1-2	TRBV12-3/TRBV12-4	CASSNRENGYTF
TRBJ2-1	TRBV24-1	CATSVGSGWVNEQFF
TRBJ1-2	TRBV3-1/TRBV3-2	CASSQGQGRGYTF
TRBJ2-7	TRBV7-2	CASSLVPTGQGPYEQYF